These T cell receptor beta chains were read from a single sample in a study of regulatory T cells in long-lasting Graves disease. TCRdb fed the multiplex PCR reads into MiXCR, producing one record per CDR3 protein. The sample has 600,000 to 650,000 distinct CDR3 sequences, about 15% seen once. The sample also formed part of further work on T cells in Graves' hyperthyroidism and ophthalmopathy.

Sequenced here: peripheral blood mononuclear cells (PBMCs), sampled at new diagnosis, from a patient treated with antithyroid drugs. The receptors stem from a woman between 25 and 40 years old with Graves disease. Both conserved end residues are part of each CDR3. The order of the fields is CDR3 protein, CDR3 DNA, CDR3 length, J gene, clone size, D gene, V gene. D genes are given only for firm matches. Clone size, where shown, is once, few, many, or a class for clones that have expanded.

cdr3_aa: CASLGGNLHF
cdr3_nt: TGTGCCAGCTTAGGGGGTAACCTCCACTTT
cdr3_length: 10
j_call: TRBJ1-6
clone_size: few
d_call: -
v_call: TRBV2

cdr3_aa: CASSSKRLAGGGRDTQYF
cdr3_nt: TGTGCCAGCAGTTCCAAGCGTCTAGCGGGAGGAGGAAGAGATACGCAGTATTTT
cdr3_length: 18
j_call: TRBJ2-3
clone_size: many
d_call: TRBD2
v_call: TRBV27

cdr3_aa: CSARATPGQGASGANVLTF
cdr3_nt: TGCAGTGCTAGGGCTACTCCGGGACAGGGGGCTTCTGGGGCCAACGTCCTGACTTTC
cdr3_length: 19
j_call: TRBJ2-6
clone_size: few
d_call: TRBD1
v_call: TRBV20-1

cdr3_aa: CASTPREGGSNQPQHF
cdr3_nt: TGTGCCAGTACCCCCCGGGAGGGTGGGAGCAATCAGCCCCAGCATTTT
cdr3_length: 16
j_call: TRBJ1-5
clone_size: -
d_call: -
v_call: TRBV19

cdr3_aa: CSVEELTEAFF
cdr3_nt: TGCAGCGTTGAAGAGCTCACTGAAGCTTTCTTT
cdr3_length: 11
j_call: TRBJ1-1
clone_size: few
d_call: -
v_call: TRBV29-1

cdr3_aa: CASASRGGQFGYF
cdr3_nt: TGTGCCAGCGCCTCCAGAGGCGGACAATTTGGGTACTTC
cdr3_length: 13
j_call: TRBJ2-4
clone_size: many
d_call: -
v_call: TRBV28

cdr3_aa: CATSLGKASGRFSNEQFF
cdr3_nt: TGTGCCACCAGCCTTGGCAAAGCTAGCGGGAGGTTCTCTAATGAGCAGTTCTTC
cdr3_length: 18
j_call: TRBJ2-1
clone_size: many
d_call: TRBD2
v_call: TRBV24-1

cdr3_aa: CASSVGRGGTDTQYF
cdr3_nt: TGTGCCAGCAGCGTAGGAAGGGGCGGAACAGATACGCAGTATTTT
cdr3_length: 15
j_call: TRBJ2-3
clone_size: many
d_call: -
v_call: TRBV9

cdr3_aa: CASSPPWGRETQYF
cdr3_nt: TGTGCCAGCAGCCCCCCGTGGGGACGGGAGACCCAGTACTTC
cdr3_length: 14
j_call: TRBJ2-5
clone_size: many
d_call: -
v_call: TRBV7-2

cdr3_aa: CASSSGLGQFF
cdr3_nt: TGTGCCAGCAGTTCGGGATTGGGACAGTTCTTC
cdr3_length: 11
j_call: TRBJ2-1
clone_size: -
d_call: -
v_call: TRBV12-3/TRBV12-4

cdr3_aa: CASSPSDRIPGELFF
cdr3_nt: TGTGCCAGCTCACCATCGGACCGGATTCCCGGGGAGCTGTTTTTT
cdr3_length: 15
j_call: TRBJ2-2
clone_size: -
d_call: -
v_call: TRBV18

cdr3_aa: CSVEAYHRGRRTEAFF
cdr3_nt: TGCAGCGTTGAAGCCTACCACCGGGGGCGAAGGACTGAAGCTTTCTTT
cdr3_length: 16
j_call: TRBJ1-1
clone_size: -
d_call: -
v_call: TRBV29-1

cdr3_aa: CASSITGEGRQPQHF
cdr3_nt: TGTGCCAGTAGTATAACCGGGGAGGGAAGGCAGCCCCAGCATTTT
cdr3_length: 15
j_call: TRBJ1-5
clone_size: -
d_call: -
v_call: TRBV19

cdr3_aa: CASSEYYEQYF
cdr3_nt: TGTGCCAGCAGTGAATACTACGAGCAGTACTTC
cdr3_length: 11
j_call: TRBJ2-7
clone_size: few
d_call: -
v_call: TRBV6-1

cdr3_aa: CASSVEASGTDTQYF
cdr3_nt: TGTGCCAGCAGCGTAGAAGCTAGCGGGACAGATACGCAGTATTTT
cdr3_length: 15
j_call: TRBJ2-3
clone_size: few
d_call: TRBD2
v_call: TRBV9

cdr3_aa: CASSDGGATQDEQFF
cdr3_nt: TGTGCCAGCAGTGATGGGGGAGCCACCCAGGATGAGCAGTTCTTC
cdr3_length: 15
j_call: TRBJ2-1
clone_size: many
d_call: -
v_call: TRBV2

cdr3_aa: CASSIWGGTGGFLSTGTQYF
cdr3_nt: TGTGCCAGTAGTATTTGGGGGGGGACAGGGGGATTCTTATCCACAGGTACGCAGTATTTT
cdr3_length: 20
j_call: TRBJ2-3
clone_size: -
d_call: TRBD1
v_call: TRBV19

cdr3_aa: CAWSPGVLYEQYF
cdr3_nt: TGTGCCTGGAGTCCGGGAGTATTGTACGAGCAGTACTTC
cdr3_length: 13
j_call: TRBJ2-7
clone_size: -
d_call: -
v_call: TRBV30

cdr3_aa: CSARDMAGQPQHF
cdr3_nt: TGCAGTGCTAGAGATATGGCGGGTCAGCCCCAGCATTTT
cdr3_length: 13
j_call: TRBJ1-5
clone_size: -
d_call: -
v_call: TRBV20-1

cdr3_aa: CARHRGENTGELFF
cdr3_nt: TGTGCCAGGCACAGGGGAGAGAACACCGGGGAGCTGTTTTTT
cdr3_length: 14
j_call: TRBJ2-2
clone_size: -
d_call: TRBD1
v_call: TRBV30

cdr3_aa: CSVVLQSDTQYF
cdr3_nt: TGCAGCGTTGTATTACAGTCAGATACGCAGTATTTT
cdr3_length: 12
j_call: TRBJ2-3
clone_size: many
d_call: -
v_call: TRBV29-1

cdr3_aa: CASSDGRAGYNEQFF
cdr3_nt: TGTGCCAGCAGCGACGGGAGGGCCGGATACAATGAGCAGTTCTTC
cdr3_length: 15
j_call: TRBJ2-1
clone_size: -
d_call: TRBD2
v_call: TRBV7-3

cdr3_aa: CAISEPASGELFF
cdr3_nt: TGTGCCATCAGTGAGCCGGCTAGCGGGGAGCTGTTTTTT
cdr3_length: 13
j_call: TRBJ2-2
clone_size: many
d_call: -
v_call: TRBV10-3

cdr3_aa: CASSPTGMGGYTF
cdr3_nt: TGTGCCAGCAGTCCCACAGGGATGGGTGGCTACACCTTC
cdr3_length: 13
j_call: TRBJ1-2
clone_size: few
d_call: -
v_call: TRBV25-1

cdr3_aa: CASSVGEVYNEQFF
cdr3_nt: TGTGCCAGCAGTGTAGGGGAAGTCTACAATGAGCAGTTCTTC
cdr3_length: 14
j_call: TRBJ2-1
clone_size: many
d_call: -
v_call: TRBV27

cdr3_aa: CASSTDRGKETQYF
cdr3_nt: TGTGCCAGTAGTACAGACAGGGGAAAAGAGACCCAGTACTTC
cdr3_length: 14
j_call: TRBJ2-5
clone_size: -
d_call: TRBD1
v_call: TRBV19

cdr3_aa: CASRSPGATGTGGDGYTF
cdr3_nt: TGTGCCAGCAGAAGCCCTGGGGCGACCGGGACAGGAGGGGATGGCTACACCTTC
cdr3_length: 18
j_call: TRBJ1-2
clone_size: many
d_call: TRBD1
v_call: TRBV28